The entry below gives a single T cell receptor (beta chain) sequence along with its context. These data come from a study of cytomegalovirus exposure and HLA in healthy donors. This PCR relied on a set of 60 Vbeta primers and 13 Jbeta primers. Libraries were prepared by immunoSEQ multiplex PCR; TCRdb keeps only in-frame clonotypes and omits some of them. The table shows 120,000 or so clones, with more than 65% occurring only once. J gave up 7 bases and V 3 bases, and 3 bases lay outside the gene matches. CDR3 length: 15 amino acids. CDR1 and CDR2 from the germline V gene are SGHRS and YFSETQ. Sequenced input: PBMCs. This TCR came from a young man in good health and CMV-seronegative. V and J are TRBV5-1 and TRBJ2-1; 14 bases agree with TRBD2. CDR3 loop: CASSSGLAGVNEQFF. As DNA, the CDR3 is TGCGCCAGCAGCTCGGGACTAGCGGGGGTGAATGAGCAGTTCTTC.